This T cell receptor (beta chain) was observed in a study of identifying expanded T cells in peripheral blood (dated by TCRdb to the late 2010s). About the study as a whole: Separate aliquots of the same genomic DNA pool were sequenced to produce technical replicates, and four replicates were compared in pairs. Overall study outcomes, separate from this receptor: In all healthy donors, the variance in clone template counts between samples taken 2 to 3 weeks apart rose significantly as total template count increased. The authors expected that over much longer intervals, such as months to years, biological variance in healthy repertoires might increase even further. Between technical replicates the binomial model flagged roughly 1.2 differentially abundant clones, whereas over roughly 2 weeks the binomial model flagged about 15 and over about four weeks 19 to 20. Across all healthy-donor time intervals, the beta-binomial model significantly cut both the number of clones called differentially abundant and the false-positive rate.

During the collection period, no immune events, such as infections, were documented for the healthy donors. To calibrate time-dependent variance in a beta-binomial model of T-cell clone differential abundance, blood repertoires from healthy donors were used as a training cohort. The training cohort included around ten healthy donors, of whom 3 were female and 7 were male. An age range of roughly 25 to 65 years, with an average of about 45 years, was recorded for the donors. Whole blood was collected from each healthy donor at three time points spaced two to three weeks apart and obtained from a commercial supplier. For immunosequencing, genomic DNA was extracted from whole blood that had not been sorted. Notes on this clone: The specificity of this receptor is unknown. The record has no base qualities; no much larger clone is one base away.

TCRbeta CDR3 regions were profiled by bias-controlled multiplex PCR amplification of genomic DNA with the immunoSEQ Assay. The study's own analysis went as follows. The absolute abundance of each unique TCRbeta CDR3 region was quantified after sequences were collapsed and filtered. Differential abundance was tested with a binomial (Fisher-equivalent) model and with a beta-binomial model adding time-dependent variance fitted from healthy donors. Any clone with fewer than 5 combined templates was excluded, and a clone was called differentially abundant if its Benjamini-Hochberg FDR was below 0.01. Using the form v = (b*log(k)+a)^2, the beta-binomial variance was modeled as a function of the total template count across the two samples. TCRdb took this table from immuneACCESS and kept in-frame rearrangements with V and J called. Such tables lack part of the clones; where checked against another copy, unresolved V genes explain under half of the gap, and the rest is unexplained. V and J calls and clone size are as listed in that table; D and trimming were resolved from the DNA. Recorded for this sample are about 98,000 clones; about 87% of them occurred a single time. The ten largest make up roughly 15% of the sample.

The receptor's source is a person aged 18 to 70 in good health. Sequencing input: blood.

The bases are TGTGCCAGCAGCCCTGGGCGGAACACTGAAGCTTTCTTT. This yields the protein CASSPGRNTEAFF. The chain couples TRBV7-3 to TRBJ1-1; no D segment can be confidently identified. The CDR3 has 13 amino acids, counting the end cysteine and phenylalanine. Only the CDR3 region is kept as DNA, spanning 39 bases read in frame from base 1. The V and J ends are trimmed by 5 bases and 1 base, leaving 8 bases between them. The germline V gene yields SGHTA for CDR1 and FQGTGA for CDR2.